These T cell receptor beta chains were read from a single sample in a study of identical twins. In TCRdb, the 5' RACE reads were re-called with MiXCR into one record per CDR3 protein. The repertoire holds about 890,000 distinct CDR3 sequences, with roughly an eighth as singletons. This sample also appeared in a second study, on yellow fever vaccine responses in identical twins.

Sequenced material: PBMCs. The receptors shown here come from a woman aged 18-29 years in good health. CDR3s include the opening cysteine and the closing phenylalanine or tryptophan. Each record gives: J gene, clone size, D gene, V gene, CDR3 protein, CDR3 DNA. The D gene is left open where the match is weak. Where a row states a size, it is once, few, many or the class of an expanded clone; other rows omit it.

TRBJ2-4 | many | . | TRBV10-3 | CAISESTGDIQYF | TGTGCCATCAGTGAGTCGACCGGTGACATTCAGTACTTC
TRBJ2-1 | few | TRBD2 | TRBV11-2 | CASSSSGRGTNEQFF | TGTGCCAGCAGCTCGAGCGGGAGAGGAACCAATGAGCAGTTCTTC
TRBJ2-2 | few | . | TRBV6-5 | CASSSLSGARELFF | TGTGCCAGCAGTTCTCTATCCGGGGCCCGGGAGCTGTTTTTT
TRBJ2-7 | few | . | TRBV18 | CASSPVQFYEQYF | TGTGCCAGCTCACCAGTCCAATTCTACGAGCAGTACTTC
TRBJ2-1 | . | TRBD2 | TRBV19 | CAVGSGGAYNEQFF | TGTGCCGTAGGGAGCGGGGGCGCCTACAATGAGCAGTTCTTC
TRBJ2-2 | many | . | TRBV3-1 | CASGGLTGELFF | TGTGCCAGCGGGGGGCTTACCGGGGAGCTGTTTTTT
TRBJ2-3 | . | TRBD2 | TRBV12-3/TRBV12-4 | CASISSSGRPDTQYF | TGTGCCAGCATCTCTTCGAGCGGGAGGCCAGATACGCAGTATTTT
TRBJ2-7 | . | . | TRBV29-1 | CSAHTGTGIEQYF | TGCAGCGCCCATACCGGGACCGGAATCGAGCAGTACTTC
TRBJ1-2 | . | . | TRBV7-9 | CAIAPGLLCGYTF | TGTGCCATCGCCCCGGGGCTCCTCTGTGGCTACACCTTC
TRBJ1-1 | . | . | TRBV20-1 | CSAPNPDSFTEAFF | TGCAGTGCCCCGAACCCGGACAGTTTCACTGAAGCTTTCTTT
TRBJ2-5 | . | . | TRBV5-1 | CASSLDLGSRGETQYF | TGCGCCAGCAGCTTGGATTTGGGTTCGCGCGGGGAGACCCAGTACTTC
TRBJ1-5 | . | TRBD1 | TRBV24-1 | CATSGQGVGQPQHF | TGTGCCACCAGTGGTCAGGGGGTCGGACAGCCCCAGCATTTT
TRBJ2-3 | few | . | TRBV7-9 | CASSFAPPGTQYF | TGTGCCAGCAGCTTTGCCCCCCCTGGTACGCAGTATTTT
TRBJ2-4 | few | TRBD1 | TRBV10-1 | CASSAGGKNIQYF | TGCGCCAGCAGCGCAGGGGGCAAGAACATTCAGTACTTC
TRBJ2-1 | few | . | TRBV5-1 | CASSSGGLNNEQFF | TGCGCCAGCAGCTCCGGAGGACTTAACAATGAGCAGTTCTTC
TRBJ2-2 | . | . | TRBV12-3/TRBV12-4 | CASSWGGLNTGELFF | TGTGCCAGCAGTTGGGGTGGGCTCAACACCGGGGAGCTGTTTTTT
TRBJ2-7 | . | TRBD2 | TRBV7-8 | CASSARRGGAYERYF | TGTGCCAGCAGCGCCCGGCGGGGGGGGGCCTACGAGCGGTACTTC
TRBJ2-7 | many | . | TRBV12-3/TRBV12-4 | CASSFSGEGYEQYF | TGTGCCAGCAGTTTTTCTGGGGAAGGCTACGAGCAGTACTTC
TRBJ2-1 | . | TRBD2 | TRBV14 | CASSPLAGASYNEQFF | TGTGCCAGCAGCCCGCTAGCGGGAGCATCCTACAATGAGCAGTTCTTC
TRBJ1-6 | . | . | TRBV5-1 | CASSLETPYNSPLHF | TGCGCCAGCAGCTTGGAGACACCCTATAATTCACCCCTCCACTTT
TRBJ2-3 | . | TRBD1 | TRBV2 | CASNRDRVGTDTQYF | TGTGCCAGCAACCGGGACAGGGTCGGGACAGATACGCAGTATTTT
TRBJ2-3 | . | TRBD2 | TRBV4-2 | CASSQGAGGLRGDTQYF | TGTGCCAGCAGCCAAGGTGCGGGGGGGCTGCGTGGAGATACGCAGTATTTT
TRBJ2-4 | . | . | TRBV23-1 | CASSQADSPPKNIQYF | TGCGCCAGCAGTCAAGCCGACAGTCCGCCCAAGAACATTCAGTACTTC
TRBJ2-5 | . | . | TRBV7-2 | CASSSVVGYQETQYF | TGTGCCAGCAGCTCCGTGGTTGGTTACCAAGAGACCCAGTACTTC
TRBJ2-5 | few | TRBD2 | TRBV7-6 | CASTQRDIYKSRQETQYF | TGTGCCAGCACCCAGCGGGATATATATAAGTCCCGGCAAGAGACCCAGTACTTC
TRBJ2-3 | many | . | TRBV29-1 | CSVGREDTQYF | TGCAGCGTCGGCAGGGAGGATACGCAGTATTTT
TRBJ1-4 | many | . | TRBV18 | CASSPKAGNEKLFF | TGTGCCAGCTCACCAAAGGCAGGGAATGAAAAACTGTTTTTT
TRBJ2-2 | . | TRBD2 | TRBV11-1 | CASSSPMSGGPRTGELFF | TGTGCCAGCAGCTCCCCGATGAGCGGGGGGCCGCGGACCGGGGAGCTGTTTTTT
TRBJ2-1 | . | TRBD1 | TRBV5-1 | CASRRQGESYNEQFF | TGCGCCAGCAGGAGACAGGGCGAAAGTTACAATGAGCAGTTCTTC
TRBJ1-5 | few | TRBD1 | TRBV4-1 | CASSPIQGASQPQHF | TGCGCCAGCAGCCCGATTCAGGGGGCCTCACAGCCCCAGCATTTT
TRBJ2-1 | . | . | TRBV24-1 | CATSAQGASEQFF | TGTGCCACCAGTGCTCAAGGGGCCAGTGAGCAGTTCTTC
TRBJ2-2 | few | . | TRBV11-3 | CASSFGVWGNTGELFF | TGTGCCAGCAGCTTCGGGGTATGGGGGAACACCGGGGAGCTGTTTTTT
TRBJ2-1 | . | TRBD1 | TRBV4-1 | CASSQARQGSYNEQFF | TGCGCCAGCAGCCAAGCACGACAGGGCTCCTACAATGAGCAGTTCTTC
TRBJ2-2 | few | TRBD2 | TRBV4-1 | CASSQHRKTSGRTGELFF | TGCGCCAGCAGCCAACACCGAAAAACTAGCGGGAGGACCGGGGAGCTGTTTTTT
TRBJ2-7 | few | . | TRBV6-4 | CASSGWLGVRFSSYEQYF | TGTGCCAGCAGTGGATGGTTGGGAGTGAGATTCAGCTCCTACGAGCAGTACTTC
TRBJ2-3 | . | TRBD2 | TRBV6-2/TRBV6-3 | CARRKREGDTQYF | TGTGCCAGGAGAAAAAGGGAGGGAGATACGCAGTATTTT
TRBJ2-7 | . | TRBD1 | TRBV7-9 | CASSGGQVTEQYF | TGTGCCAGCAGCGGGGGACAGGTGACCGAGCAGTACTTC
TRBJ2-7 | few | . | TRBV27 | CASSFNGGHMEQYF | TGTGCCAGCAGTTTCAATGGAGGGCATATGGAGCAGTACTTC